This TCR beta chain was profiled in a study of T-cell reconstitution after alpha-beta-depleted transplantation in children. Trimming cost V 3 bases and J 3 bases, with 14 bases left between them. The CDR3 has 14 amino acids. Germline CDR1 and CDR2: DFQATT and SNEGSKA (reference sequence). A library of TCRbeta sequences, prepared with unique molecular identifiers, was generated. MiXCR, run by TCRdb on the PCR reads, gives a single entry per CDR3 protein. The sample contains over 70,000 distinct CDR3 sequences, more than 7% of which appear only once. Ten or more counts support this clonotype. This clonotype was sampled from a human donor who donated a stem cell graft to a child with congenital amegakaryocytic thrombocytopenia. This specimen consisted of PBMCs from the stem cell graft donor, obtained from the stem cell graft. The chain has TRBV20-1 and TRBJ1-2; D is unresolved. CDR3 protein: CSASPTRPYYGYTF. CDR3 sequence (DNA): TGCAGTGCTAGCCCTACACGGCCCTACTATGGCTACACCTTC.